The 29 T cell receptor beta chains below all came from one sample that was sequenced in a study of T-cell memory formation after mild COVID-19. TCRdb reanalysed the 5' RACE reads using MiXCR and keeps one entry per CDR3 protein. Of 550,000 to 700,000 distinct CDR3 sequences detected, about a sixth appear once; the ten largest clones hold around 12%. The sample was PBMCs or a T cell subset sorted from them (not recorded which). The receptors were gathered from an adult woman who had mild COVID-19 (a few samples of this study predate the infection). Cell type and time point are not known.

The sample holds many counts of this clonotype. This sequence joins TRBV7-9 and TRBJ2-1; D is undetermined. Germline CDR1 SEHNR, CDR2 FQNEAQ (reference sequence). V was shortened by 4 bases and J by 3 bases, with 7 bases between the two germline ends. CDR3 length: 13 amino acids. CDR3 protein: CASSSLGYNEQFF. The CDR3, as DNA: TGTGCCAGCAGCTCGCTGGGCTACAATGAGCAGTTCTTC.

The gene calls are TRBV2 and TRBJ2-1; D possibly corresponds to TRBD2 (5 bases). Trimming pared 6 bases from V and 7 bases from J, leaving 10 bases between. CDR1 is SNHLY and CDR2 is FYNNEI in the germline V gene. CDR3 size: 12 residues. CDR3 sequence (DNA): TGTGCCAGCAGGACCTGGGAGAATGAGCAGTTCTTC. It is translated as CASRTWENEQFF.

This clonotype was counted a few times. This CDR3 reads CASSTSGTLAGYEQYF. CDR3 nucleotide sequence: TGTGCCAGTAGTACGAGCGGGACCTTAGCGGGCTACGAGCAGTACTTC. The chain joins TRBV19 to TRBJ2-7; TRBD2 matches at 7 bases. With V trimmed by 4 bases and J by 3 bases, 12 bases remained unmatched. Germline V CDR1 and CDR2: LNHDA, SQIVND (reference sequence). CDR3 length equals 16 residues.

The rearrangement uses TRBV19 and TRBJ2-5; 7 positions agree with TRBD2. The length of the CDR3 is 13 residues. Per germline, CDR1 LNHDA and CDR2 SQIVND (reference sequence). The junction had 6 bases not matched to a gene; V was cut back by 6 bases and J by 5 bases. The CDR3 spells CASSPSGVETQYF. In DNA, the CDR3 is TGTGCCAGTAGCCCGAGCGGGGTGGAGACCCAGTACTTC.

The genes are TRBV18 and TRBJ1-4; a weak D match, TRBD1 (5 bases). V was pared by 6 bases and J by 5 bases, with 13 bases between. The CDR3 has 14 amino acids. Germline CDR1 reads KGHSH; CDR2 reads LQKENI. CDR3 region: CASSPGPLNEKLFF. DNA for the CDR3: TGTGCCAGCTCCCCGGGACCCTTGAATGAAAAACTGTTTTTT.

V gene TRBV11-2 combines with J gene TRBJ2-2; D ambiguous. Germline V gives CDR1 SGHAT, CDR2 FQNNGV. The CDR3 consists of 12 residues. V was shortened by 3 bases and J by 9 bases, with 8 bases between the two germline ends. The CDR3 DNA sequence: TGTGCCAGCAGCTTCCCCGCCAGGGAGCTGTTTTTT. Residues: CASSFPARELFF.

This clonotype was counted only a few times. The rearrangement uses TRBV29-1 and TRBJ2-1; D gene uncertain. The germline CDR1 and CDR2 sequences are SQVTM and ANQGSEA. Deletions cut 2 bases from V and 7 bases from J, with 15 bases between. The CDR3 totals 14 residues. The CDR3 loop reads CSVERSLLMNEQFF. CDR3 in DNA: TGCAGCGTTGAACGGAGTCTGTTGATGAATGAGCAGTTCTTC.

This clonotype was observed at least ten times. CDR3 DNA: TGTGCCAGCAGTTTCCGTGAGGTCAGTGAGCAGTTCTTC. This codes for CASSFREVSEQFF. The gene calls are TRBV12-3 or TRBV12-4 and TRBJ2-1; D unclear. The V gene lost 3 bases and the J gene lost 9 bases, with 12 bases spanning the gap. The CDR3 contains 13 residues.

The chain uses TRBV7-9 and TRBJ1-1; D is unclear. The germline gives CDR1 SEHNR, CDR2 FQNEAQ (reference sequence). V was pared by 4 bases and J by 0 bases, with 15 bases between. The CDR3 sequence is 16 residues long. CDR3 sequence (DNA): TGTGCCAGCAGCTCCCCTCGTGTTTTGATGAACACTGAAGCTTTCTTT. Amino acids: CASSSPRVLMNTEAFF.

This clonotype appeared a few times. The CDR3 here is CSSMAGTGWETQYF. In nucleotides, the CDR3 is TGCAGCTCCATGGCTGGGACAGGGTGGGAGACCCAGTACTTC. The chain joins TRBV29-1 to TRBJ2-5; 9 bases are a match to TRBD1. Germline V gives CDR1 SQVTM, CDR2 ANQGSEA. Germline trimming cut 8 bases from V and 5 bases from J; bases unmatched to any gene: 12. This CDR3 spans 14 amino acids.

The CDR3 reads CSVEAGAATQYF. CDR3 DNA: TGCAGCGTTGAAGCAGGGGCCGCGACCCAGTACTTC. The chain employs TRBV29-1 and TRBJ2-5; tentatively, D is TRBD1 (6 bases). This CDR3 comprises 12 residues. Germline CDR1 SQVTM, CDR2 ANQGSEA. The germline V and J ends were trimmed by 1 base and 7 bases, with 10 bases remaining between them.

The rearrangement uses TRBV5-1 and TRBJ2-7; D not resolved. The CDR3 contains 14 residues. Germline assignment: CDR1 SGHRS and CDR2 YFSETQ. V was shortened by 4 bases and J by 3 bases, with 14 bases between the two germline ends. Here the CDR3 DNA reads TGCGCCAGCAGCCGTACCGGGCCCCGCTACGAGCAGTACTTC. Its translation: CASSRTGPRYEQYF.

This clonotype was detected once. The likely explanation is a read error, given a far larger clone one base away. This rearrangement joins TRBV5-4 to TRBJ1-1, with 8 bases matching TRBD1. CDR3 length: 14 amino acids. J lost 1 base, V lost 8 bases, and 7 bases had no gene match. Germline V CDR1 and CDR2: SGHNT, YYREEE (reference sequence). CDR3 loop: CARSPGTGNTEAFF. The CDR3 DNA is TGTGCCAGAAGCCCCGGGACAGGGAACACTGAAGCTTTCTTT. The entire variable domain, with the rest obtained from reference TRBV5-4 and TRBJ1-1, is as follows: ETGVTQSPTHLIKTRGQQVTLRCSSQSGHNTVSWYQQALGQGPQFIFQYYREEENGRGNFPPRFSGLQFPNYSSELNVNALELDDSALYLCARSPGTGNTEAFFGQGTRLTVV.

V usage is TRBV6-6 and J usage is TRBJ1-1; D ambiguous. The germline gives CDR1 MNHNY, CDR2 SVGAGI (reference sequence). The V end lost 0 bases, the J end lost 7 bases, and 6 bases lay between the germline ends. The CDR3 has 12 residues. CDR3 nucleotide sequence: TGTGCCAGCAGTTACTCGAAAAATGAAGCTTTCTTT. Protein sequence: CASSYSKNEAFF.

This clonotype has a handful of counts. This sequence joins TRBV15 and TRBJ2-1; perhaps D is TRBD1 or TRBD2 (5 bases each). Germline-derived CDR1 and CDR2 are LNHNV and YYDKDF (reference sequence). The V and J ends lost 3 bases and 4 bases respectively, with 22 bases between them. The CDR3 loop spans 18 amino acids. CDR3 in DNA: TGTGCCACCAGCAGGGGACCATCCCCACCGAGGGGTTACAATGAGCAGTTCTTC. Protein product: CATSRGPSPPRGYNEQFF.

This clonotype has more than one count but fewer than ten. DNA for the CDR3: TGTGCTAGTGGTTTCCCTACCTACGAGCAGTACTTC. Translated, it gives CASGFPTYEQYF. The rearrangement uses TRBV12-5 and TRBJ2-7; D gene unclear. Germline assignment: CDR1 LGHNT and CDR2 FRNRAP. This CDR3 comprises 12 residues. V was clipped by 3 bases and J by 2 bases, with 5 bases between them.

The chain combines TRBV7-9 with TRBJ2-1; TRBD2 might be the D (6 bases). The V and J ends lost 5 bases and 3 bases respectively, with 20 bases between them. This CDR3 spans 17 amino acids. Germline V gene sequence: CDR1 SEHNR, CDR2 FQNEAQ (reference sequence). The CDR3 DNA sequence: TGTGCCAGCAGCCCCTCGGACTATTGGACTTACTACAATGAGCAGTTCTTC. Protein: CASSPSDYWTYYNEQFF.

This clonotype appeared a few times. The V gene is TRBV5-5, the J gene TRBJ1-2; D may be TRBD1 (5 bases). Looked up from germline, CDR1 is SGHKS and CDR2 is YYEKEE (reference sequence). CDR3 size: 15 residues. Trimming cost V 4 bases and J 8 bases, with 21 bases left between them. CDR3 nucleotides: TGTGCCAGCAGCGCCGATCGACAGTCTCCGAGGGGCTACACCTTC. Amino acid sequence: CASSADRQSPRGYTF.

This clonotype was observed many times. The rearrangement joins TRBV4-3 to TRBJ2-2; TRBD2 matches at 9 bases. The CDR3 extends over 19 amino acids. After removal of 3 bases from V and 0 bases from J, the junction contained 11 bases not matched to a gene. Germline loops: CDR1 LGHNA, CDR2 YSLEER. CDR3 sequence (DNA): TGCGCCAGCAGCCACACTGCTTTAGCGGGAGTTACGAACACCGGGGAGCTGTTTTTT. Encoded protein: CASSHTALAGVTNTGELFF.

This clonotype was seen more than once but under ten times. The chain has TRBV11-3 and TRBJ1-2, with D uncertain. Germline loops: CDR1 SGHNT, CDR2 YENEEA. CDR3 size: 16 residues. The ends were cut back, 4 bases at V and 7 bases at J, with 22 bases in the middle. This CDR3 is CASSSDPLGRPFGYTF. The CDR3 DNA reads as TGTGCCAGCAGCTCAGATCCCCTGGGCAGGCCTTTTGGCTACACCTTC.

J is TRBJ2-5 and V is TRBV18; 9 nucleotides align to TRBD1. This CDR3 is 15 amino acids long. The V segment lost 4 bases and the J segment 3 bases; nucleotides outside the gene matches: 6. CDR1 is KGHSH, CDR2 LQKENI, per germline. This CDR3 is CASSRRTGEEETQYF. As DNA, the CDR3 is TGTGCCAGCTCACGTCGGACAGGGGAGGAAGAGACCCAGTACTTC.

The chain uses TRBV11-2 and TRBJ2-5; D may be TRBD1 or TRBD2 (6 bases each). V was pared by 2 bases and J by 4 bases, with 17 bases between. The CDR3 is 16 residues long. CDR1 SGHAT and CDR2 FQNNGV come from the germline V gene. CDR3 coding DNA: TGTGCCAGCAGCTTATCCCTATGGGGGGCGCGAGAGACCCAGTACTTC. Its protein product is CASSLSLWGARETQYF.

This chain links TRBV18 with TRBJ2-1; D uncertain. The CDR3 sequence is 14 residues long. V dropped 2 bases and J dropped 2 bases, with 7 bases sitting between them. Germline values: CDR1 KGHSH, CDR2 LQKENI. CDR3 nucleotides: TGTGCCAGCTCACCAGGCGCCACCTACAATGAGCAGTTCTTC. It specifies CASSPGATYNEQFF.

V and J are TRBV5-4 and TRBJ2-5, with no clear D. Trimming cost V 2 bases and J 0 bases, with 8 bases left between them. CDR1 SGHNT and CDR2 YYREEE come from the germline V gene (reference sequence). The CDR3 contains 14 residues. The CDR3 spells CASSFRLDQETQYF. CDR3 nucleotide sequence: TGTGCCAGCAGCTTCCGACTGGACCAAGAGACCCAGTACTTC.

This clonotype was detected a few times. The J gene is TRBJ2-5, the V gene TRBV14, with 9 positions matching TRBD2. The length of the CDR3 is 18 residues. Germline V CDR1 and CDR2: SGHDN, FVKESK. J gave up 4 bases and V 1 base, and 13 bases lay outside the gene matches. CDR3 protein: CASSQGLTSGGVGETQYF. The CDR3 nucleotides read TGTGCCAGCAGCCAAGGACTGACTAGCGGAGGGGTAGGAGAGACCCAGTACTTC.

The chain carries TRBV10-1 and TRBJ2-1; D call uncertain. The V gene lost 2 bases and the J gene lost 0 bases, with 20 bases spanning the gap. This CDR3 spans 19 amino acids. Germline V gene sequence: CDR1 WNHNN, CDR2 SYGVQD (reference sequence). CDR3 DNA sequence: TGCGCCAGCAGTGAGCTACCACGTTTTCAGAGCCTCTCCTACAATGAGCAGTTCTTC. Amino acids: CASSELPRFQSLSYNEQFF.

The chain links TRBV29-1 to TRBJ1-3; the D is unclear. Trimming pared 6 bases from V and 0 bases from J, leaving 12 bases between. CDR1 and CDR2 from the germline V gene are SQVTM and ANQGSEA. The CDR3 runs to 14 residues. CDR3 residues: CSVKSATSGNTIYF. The CDR3 nucleotides read TGCAGCGTAAAGAGCGCAACCTCTGGAAACACCATATATTTT.

This clonotype was seen a few times. V is TRBV2 and J is TRBJ2-7, with a tentative D call TRBD2 (5 bases). This CDR3 region has 16 residues. V gave up 6 bases and J gave up 2 bases, with 20 bases separating them. Germline-derived CDR1 and CDR2 are SNHLY and FYNNEI. The CDR3 reads CASRTGSAPAPYEQYF. In nucleotides, the CDR3 is TGTGCCAGCAGAACGGGGTCCGCCCCGGCCCCCTACGAGCAGTACTTC.

This clonotype showed up many times. The chain is built from TRBV6-6 and TRBJ1-1; 9 bases match TRBD1. This CDR3 is built from 16 residues. CDR1 and CDR2 from the germline V gene are MNHNY and SVGAGI (reference sequence). J lost 1 base, V lost 2 bases, and 5 bases had no gene match. In nucleotides, the CDR3 is TGTGCCAGCAGTTACCCAGTGACAGGGGGGAACACTGAAGCTTTCTTT. Protein sequence: CASSYPVTGGNTEAFF.